The 29 T cell receptor beta chains reported below all come from one sample, sequenced in a study of blood T cell repertoires in COVID-19. TCRdb's copy holds only in-frame clones and misses some; the assay was immunoSEQ multiplex PCR. The data contain some 240,000 clones, around four fifths of them singletons. Material for sequencing was peripheral blood. The source of these receptors is a woman aged 55-69 years with active or convalescent COVID-19.

J is TRBJ2-2 and V is TRBV7-9, with a weak D call TRBD1 (5 bases). The V end lost 0 bases, the J end lost 4 bases, and 6 bases lay between the germline ends. The CDR3 covers 14 residues. Germline V gives CDR1 SEHNR, CDR2 FQNEAQ (reference sequence). In nucleotides, the CDR3 is TGTGCCAGCAGCTTAGCAGGGGTCACCGGGGAGCTGTTTTTT. Amino acids: CASSLAGVTGELFF.

The chain employs TRBV9 and TRBJ2-1, with 8 bases matching TRBD2. With 3 bases clipped from V and 10 bases from J, the junction kept 9 bases outside the gene matches. The CDR3 extends over 14 amino acids. In germline, CDR1 is SGDLS, CDR2 YYNGEE. Here the CDR3 DNA reads TGTGCCAGCAGCGCGGGAGCGGGGGCGGGGGAGCAGTTCTTC. Protein sequence: CASSAGAGAGEQFF.

The chain joins TRBV6-5 to TRBJ2-7; tentative D call: TRBD1 (5 bases). The ends were cut back, 6 bases at V and 3 bases at J, with 12 bases in the middle. CDR3 size: 13 residues. In germline, CDR1 is MNHEY, CDR2 SVGAGI. The CDR3 region is CASSPLRGYEQYF. The CDR3 bases are TGTGCCAGCAGCCCGCTAAGGGGCTACGAGCAGTACTTC.

The rearrangement links TRBV7-9 to TRBJ1-1, with TRBD1 as a possible D gene (6 bases). The CDR3 runs 13 residues. In germline, CDR1 is SEHNR, CDR2 FQNEAQ (reference sequence). The V end lost 10 bases, the J end lost 1 base, and 13 bases lay between the germline ends. The DNA of the CDR3 is TGTGCCAACCAGGGGCAGGGGAACACTGAAGCTTTCTTT. This encodes CANQGQGNTEAFF.

The chain links TRBV30 to TRBJ1-2; possible D gene TRBD1, 6 bases. V gave up 5 bases and J gave up 8 bases, with 18 bases separating them. Germline lookup yields CDR1 GTSNPN and CDR2 SVGIG (reference sequence). The CDR3 runs to 13 residues. The CDR3 nucleotides are TGTGCCTGGTCTGGGGGCGGTCGGCGAGGCTACACCTTC. Protein product: CAWSGGGRRGYTF.

V usage is TRBV30 and J usage is TRBJ1-2, with D perhaps TRBD1 (6 bases). Trimming removed 2 bases from V and 5 bases from J, with 18 bases in between. Germline V lookup: CDR1 GTSNPN, CDR2 SVGIG (reference sequence). The CDR3 loop spans 15 amino acids. The CDR3 protein is CAWSPDRPQTYGYTF. CDR3 sequence (DNA): TGTGCCTGGAGTCCTGACAGGCCTCAAACTTATGGCTACACCTTC.

The V and J genes are TRBV9 and TRBJ2-3; D may be TRBD2 (5 bases). The CDR3 extends over 14 amino acids. V lost 3 bases, J lost 5 bases, and 13 bases lay in between. Germline CDR1 SGDLS, CDR2 YYNGEE. CDR3 loop: CASSAGTRKDTQYF. CDR3 bases: TGTGCCAGCAGCGCTGGCACTAGAAAAGATACGCAGTATTTT.

This chain connects TRBV2 to TRBJ1-4; TRBD1 aligns across 7 bases. The CDR3 extends over 16 amino acids. V dropped 5 bases and J dropped 0; count of bases not matched to a gene: 6. Germline V gene data show CDR1 as SNHLY and CDR2 as FYNNEI. The chain's CDR3 is CASSRDRKATNEKLFF. The CDR3 nucleotides are TGTGCCAGCAGTCGGGACAGAAAGGCAACTAATGAAAAACTGTTTTTT.

The CDR3 DNA is TGTGCCAGCAGCGTAGGCCACAGGGGGGCCGGCACAGATACGCAGTATTTT. Protein product: CASSVGHRGAGTDTQYF. This sequence joins TRBV9 and TRBJ2-3; TRBD1 aligns across 8 bases. Germline V CDR1 and CDR2: SGDLS, YYNGEE. The V gene end was trimmed by 0 bases and the J gene end by 1 base; junction bases not matched to a gene: 7. The CDR3 loop spans 17 amino acids.

This clone was observed a single time. The genes are TRBV18 and TRBJ1-4; no reliable D call. Per the germline V gene, CDR1 is KGHSH and CDR2 is LQKENI. The CDR3 has 14 residues. V shed 2 bases and J shed 7 bases, with 11 bases lying between them. The CDR3 DNA reads TGTGCCAGCTCACCAGTGGATCGGGGTGAAAAACTGTTTTTT. Encoded protein: CASSPVDRGEKLFF.

V and J are TRBV12-2 and TRBJ1-6; TRBD1, the table's D call, was not compared with the DNA. TRBV12-2 is designated a pseudogene. The CDR3 covers 18 residues. DNA for the CDR3: TGTGCAAGTCGCCGACAGGGGGTCCTATACTCCTATAATTCACCCCTCCACTTT. Translated: CASRRQGVLYSYNSPLHF.

This clone occurred once. The V gene is TRBV19, the J gene TRBJ1-5; 9 bases are a match to TRBD1. The CDR3 has 14 residues. From germline, CDR1 is LNHDA and CDR2 SQIVND (reference sequence). Trimming removed 2 bases from V and 5 bases from J; junction bases left unmatched: 1. The CDR3 loop reads CASSITGGYQPQHF. The CDR3 nucleotides are TGTGCCAGTAGTATAACAGGGGGCTATCAGCCCCAGCATTTT.

The chain combines TRBV19 with TRBJ1-3; TRBD1 agrees at 7 bases. Germline lookup yields CDR1 LNHDA and CDR2 SQIVND (reference sequence). The CDR3 is made up of 13 amino acids. Trimming removed 9 bases from V and 1 base from J; junction bases left unmatched: 3. The CDR3 nucleotides are TGTGCCAGCAGACAGGGTTCTGGAAACACCATATATTTT. Translated: CASRQGSGNTIYF.

The CDR3, as DNA: TGTGCCAGCAGCCTGTCTCGGGGCTACACCTTC. Its translation: CASSLSRGYTF. The chain uses TRBV5-6 and TRBJ1-2; D not resolved. From germline, CDR1 is SGHDT and CDR2 YYEEEE. Between the trimmed V and J ends, which lost 4 bases and 8 bases, there was a span of 9 bases. The CDR3 has 11 residues.

The genes are TRBV3-1 (or the pseudogene TRBV3-2) and TRBJ1-1, with TRBD1 identical over 11 bases. Germline V lookup: CDR1 LGHDT, CDR2 YNNKEL (reference sequence). The V and J ends lost 7 bases and 4 bases, in that order; junction bases with no gene match: 8. The CDR3 is 15 amino acids. The CDR3 DNA is TGTGCCAGCACCGAGGGGGGGACAGGGGGCACTGAAGCTTTCTTT. Protein product: CASTEGGTGGTEAFF.

This sequence joins TRBV7-6 and TRBJ2-2, with D possibly matching TRBD2 (7 bases). The CDR3 runs 14 residues. Between the trimmed V and J ends, which lost 6 bases and 6 bases, there was a span of 14 bases. The germline CDR1 and CDR2 sequences are SGHVS and FNYEAQ. The DNA for the CDR3 is TGTGCCAGCAGTCCGGGGGGCCCATCCGGGGAGCTGTTTTTT. It encodes CASSPGGPSGELFF.

The V and J genes are TRBV7-2 and TRBJ1-3, with D uncertain. The germline CDR1 and CDR2 sequences are SGHTA and FQGNSA. Trimming removed 5 bases from V and 1 base from J, with 12 bases in between. This CDR3 spans 15 amino acids. The CDR3 bases are TGTGCCAGCAGCCGCAATTGGGCATCTGGAAACACCATATATTTT. This gives the protein CASSRNWASGNTIYF.

The J gene is TRBJ1-2, the V gene TRBV3-1 (or the pseudogene TRBV3-2); a possible D gene is TRBD1 (6 bases). Trimming stripped 5 bases from V and 6 bases from J, with 16 bases between. This CDR3 has 14 amino acids. Per germline, CDR1 LGHDT and CDR2 YNNKEL (reference sequence). This CDR3 is CASSTRTGLNGYTF. The DNA of the CDR3 is TGTGCCAGCAGCACACGCACAGGGTTGAATGGCTACACCTTC.

The chain recombines TRBV7-8 with TRBJ2-5, with a weak D call TRBD1 (5 bases). The length of the CDR3 is 14 residues. Germline loops: CDR1 SGHVS, CDR2 FQNEAQ. V gave up 2 bases and J gave up 7 bases, with 14 bases separating them. The CDR3: CASSLRQGLWTQYF. The CDR3 DNA sequence: TGTGCCAGCAGCTTAAGGCAGGGCCTGTGGACCCAGTACTTC.

V gene TRBV5-5 combines with J gene TRBJ1-1, with 8 nucleotides matching TRBD1. This CDR3 region has 15 residues. The V gene's germline CDR1 is SGHKS and CDR2 YYEKEE (reference sequence). Losses at the gene ends were 4 bases for V and 1 base for J; bases not matched to a gene: 6. CDR3: CASSVRDRPNTEAFF. The DNA for the CDR3 is TGTGCCAGCAGCGTCCGGGACAGGCCGAACACTGAAGCTTTCTTT.

The J gene is TRBJ2-3, the V gene TRBV5-1; D is possibly TRBD2 (6 bases). Trimming cost V 2 bases and J 4 bases, with 8 bases left between them. This CDR3 has 13 amino acids. The germline gives CDR1 SGHRS, CDR2 YFSETQ. CDR3 bases: TGCGCCAGCAGCTTCGGGGGTTCAGATACGCAGTATTTT. Its translation is CASSFGGSDTQYF. The full variable domain, rest sourced from reference TRBV5-1 and TRBJ2-3, is KAGVTQTPRYLIKTRGQQVTLSCSPISGHRSVSWYQQTPGQGLQFLFEYFSETQRNKGNFPGRFSGRQFSNSRSEMNVSTLELGDSALYLCASSFGGSDTQYFGPGTRLTVL.

This clone was detected a few times. This rearrangement joins TRBV12-5 to TRBJ1-2; unclear D gene. V was pared by 6 bases and J by 1 base, with 6 bases between. The CDR3 extends over 12 amino acids. Germline CDR1 reads LGHNT; CDR2 reads FRNRAP. The CDR3 sequence: CASGESNYGYTF. CDR3 DNA: TGTGCTAGTGGAGAGAGTAACTATGGCTACACCTTC.

V gene TRBV6-2 or TRBV6-3 combines with J gene TRBJ2-7; the match to TRBD2 covers 10 bases. The CDR3 runs to 15 residues. Germline assignment: CDR1 MNHEY and CDR2 SVGEGT. With V trimmed by 7 bases and J by 4 bases, 10 bases remained unmatched. The CDR3 protein is CASTPPGLAIYEQYF. DNA of the CDR3: TGTGCCAGCACCCCCCCGGGACTAGCGATTTACGAGCAGTACTTC.

The V and J genes are TRBV6-5 and TRBJ1-1; 7 nucleotides align to TRBD1. The CDR3 consists of 15 residues. Germline values: CDR1 MNHEY, CDR2 SVGAGI. Trimming at V came to 6 bases and at J to 0 bases, leaving 7 bases not matched to a gene. The CDR3 spells CASSKTGPMNTEAFF. CDR3 bases: TGTGCCAGCAGCAAGACAGGGCCCATGAACACTGAAGCTTTCTTT.

V is TRBV6-6 and J is TRBJ2-3; D is perhaps TRBD1 (7 bases). Trimming shortened V by 6 bases and J by 6 bases, and 22 bases separated the two germline ends. Germline CDR1 MNHNY, CDR2 SVGAGI (reference sequence). The length of the CDR3 is 16 residues. The CDR3 DNA reads as TGTGCCAGCAGAAAATACGGCGGGATGACAGGGGATACGCAGTATTTT. This gives the protein CASRKYGGMTGDTQYF.

The chain joins TRBV5-1 to TRBJ1-6; 9 bases fit TRBD1. Germline CDR1 reads SGHRS; CDR2 reads YFSETQ. The CDR3 sequence is 17 residues long. Trimming took 7 bases from V and 2 from J; bases not matched to a gene: 10. The CDR3 sequence: CASSPGQGIPYNSPLHF. As DNA, the CDR3 is TGCGCCAGCTCACCGGGACAGGGTATCCCCTATAATTCACCCCTCCACTTT.

J is TRBJ2-3 and V is TRBV12-3 or TRBV12-4; D may be TRBD1 (6 bases). The CDR3 is 13 amino acids. V lost 6 bases and J 6 bases, leaving 13 bases between the germline ends. The CDR3 here is CASSDYQGDTQYF. DNA for the CDR3: TGTGCCAGCAGCGACTACCAGGGGGATACGCAGTATTTT.

This chain uses TRBV10-3 with TRBJ2-3; D remains unclear. The CDR3 is made up of 16 amino acids. Germline V gene data show CDR1 as ENHRY and CDR2 as SYGVKD. With 2 bases removed from V and 2 bases from J, the gap between germline ends came to 14 bases. CDR3: CAISERGSQDTDTQYF. DNA of the CDR3: TGTGCCATCAGTGAGCGAGGCAGTCAAGACACAGATACGCAGTATTTT.

CDR3 sequence: CASSSPGDSSYNSPLHF. CDR3 DNA: TGTGCCAGCAGCTCCCCAGGGGATAGCTCCTATAATTCACCCCTCCACTTT. The J gene is TRBJ1-6, the V gene TRBV5-6; possibly TRBD1 for D (6 bases). The CDR3 has 17 residues. Germline loops: CDR1 SGHDT, CDR2 YYEEEE. With 3 bases removed from V and 0 bases from J, the gap between germline ends came to 13 bases. Full variable domain (outside the CDR3, taken from reference TRBV5-6 and TRBJ1-6): DAGVTQSPTHLIKTRGQQVTLRCSPKSGHDTVSWYQQALGQGPQFIFQYYEEEERQRGNFPDRFSGHQFPNYSSELNVNALLLGDSALYLCASSSPGDSSYNSPLHFGNGTRLTVT.